A selection of T cell receptor beta chains follows, all from one sample in a study of control samples from healthy donors and cancer patients. The method was immunoSEQ multiplex PCR; TCRdb's version includes in-frame clones alone and lacks a portion of them. The data contain some 120,000 clones, roughly 95% of them singletons. Sequenced sample: blood. These receptors were obtained from a man in his thirties or forties in good health. CDR3s include the opening cysteine and the closing phenylalanine or tryptophan. D genes are given only for firm matches. The size entry is marked missing in some rows and otherwise reads once, few, many or a size class.

NA	TRBV9	NA	TRBJ2-2	TGTGCCAGCCGAGAGGGACGAACGAACACCGGGGAGCTGTTTTTT	CASREGRTNTGELFF
NA	TRBV7-8	NA	TRBJ2-5	TGTGCCAGCACCCTCGGGTGGGAGACCCAGTACTTC	CASTLGWETQYF
TRBD1	TRBV4-1	few	TRBJ1-4	TGCGCCAGCAGAGACGACAGGGTTACTAATGAAAAACTGTTTTTT	CASRDDRVTNEKLFF
NA	TRBV27	once	TRBJ2-6	TGTGCCAGCAGGGTAGGGGGTGGGGCCAACGTCCTGACTTTC	CASRVGGGANVLTF
NA	TRBV15	NA	TRBJ1-6	TGTGCCACCAGCGGAGGGGGTGGGAGCTCCTATAATTCACCCCTCCACTTT	CATSGGGGSSYNSPLHF
TRBD1	TRBV7-2	NA	TRBJ1-4	TGTGCCAGCAGTCCACAGGGGTCGGGAGAAAAACTGTTTTTT	CASSPQGSGEKLFF
NA	TRBV4-3	NA	TRBJ2-7	TGCGCCAGCAGCCAAGGGCCAGGGGACGAGCAGTACTTC	CASSQGPGDEQYF
TRBD1	TRBV5-5	NA	TRBJ1-1	TGTGCCAGCAGCTCCCGACAGGGGGAGACTGAAGCTTTCTTT	CASSSRQGETEAFF
NA	TRBV28	NA	TRBJ1-5	TGTGCCAGCAGTTCGTTCGGAGAGAGTTGGAATCAGCCCCAGCATTTT	CASSSFGESWNQPQHF
NA	TRBV9	NA	TRBJ1-1	TGTGCCAGCAGCGGCCGGGGGGGGCCTGAAGCTTTCTTT	CASSGRGGPEAFF
TRBD1	TRBV5-1	NA	TRBJ2-1	TGCGCCAGCAGCCCCACCAGGGGGACCTACAATGAGCAGTTCTTC	CASSPTRGTYNEQFF
NA	TRBV30	NA	TRBJ1-1	TGTGCCTGGAGTGTACTAGGAGGGTTTGAAGCTTTCTTT	CAWSVLGGFEAFF
TRBD2	TRBV7-2	few	TRBJ2-5	TGTGCCAGCAGCTTATGGGGGGGGGTCCAAGAGACCCAGTACTTC	CASSLWGGVQETQYF
NA	TRBV24-1	NA	TRBJ1-1	TGTGCCACCAGTGAGCCGGGACAACCTGAAGCTTTCTTT	CATSEPGQPEAFF
NA	TRBV4-3	NA	TRBJ2-6	TGCGCCAGCAGCGGGAGCTCTGGGGCCAACGTCCTGACTTTC	CASSGSSGANVLTF
NA	TRBV18	NA	TRBJ2-3	TGTGCCAGCGCCCTCACAGATACGCAGTATTTT	CASALTDTQYF
TRBD1	TRBV19	NA	TRBJ1-5	TGTGCCACGACGGACAGGGATAGCAATCAGCCCCAGCATTTT	CATTDRDSNQPQHF
NA	TRBV2	NA	TRBJ1-1	TGTGCCAGCAGTGTCTACACTGAAGCTTTCTTT	CASSVYTEAFF
TRBD2	TRBV27	NA	TRBJ2-7	TGTGCCAGCAGTTTCGGACTAGCGGGGGGGCAATCCGAGCAGTACTTC	CASSFGLAGGQSEQYF
NA	TRBV4-1	NA	TRBJ2-7	TGCGCCAGCAGCTGGGACCTCGCGCACGAGCAGTACTTC	CASSWDLAHEQYF
NA	TRBV12-3/TRBV12-4	NA	TRBJ2-1	TGTGCCAGCACCCCCTTGGGGGACAATGAGCAGTTCTTC	CASTPLGDNEQFF
NA	TRBV7-9	NA	TRBJ1-3	TGTGCCAGCAGCTTGATGGGCTCTGGAAACACCATATATTTT	CASSLMGSGNTIYF
TRBD1	TRBV2	once	TRBJ2-1	TGTGCCAGGGGGGGGACAGGGTCCTACAATGAGCAGTTCTTC	CARGGTGSYNEQFF
NA	TRBV3-1/TRBV3-2	NA	TRBJ2-1	TGTGCCAGCAGCCCAGGGACGGCCAAGATCAATGAGCAGTTCTTC	CASSPGTAKINEQFF
TRBD2	TRBV4-1	NA	TRBJ2-2	TGCGCCAGCAGCAAGGGACTAGCGGGGAACACCGGGGAGCTGTTTTTT	CASSKGLAGNTGELFF
TRBD2	TRBV27	once	TRBJ2-7	TGTGCCAGCAGTTTATCCGGCGGGGGGTCCTACGAGCAGTACTTC	CASSLSGGGSYEQYF
NA	TRBV4-1	once	TRBJ2-7	TGCGCCAGCAGCCAGGGCGTTCTCTCCTACGAGCAGTACTTC	CASSQGVLSYEQYF
NA	TRBV30	NA	TRBJ1-2	TGTGCCTCCCCGGACAATGGCTACACCTTC	CASPDNGYTF
NA	TRBV19	NA	TRBJ2-2	TGTGCCACCATTGGACGGGCAAACACCGGGGAGCTGTTTTTT	CATIGRANTGELFF
NA	TRBV3-1/TRBV3-2	NA	TRBJ2-4	TGTGCCAGCAGCGCCGACACCCTAAAGGGAATTCAGTACTTC	CASSADTLKGIQYF
TRBD2	TRBV4-3	NA	TRBJ2-7	TGCGCCAGCAGCCAAGATCTGGCGGGGGAATCCTACGAGCAGTACTTC	CASSQDLAGESYEQYF
NA	TRBV7-9	NA	TRBJ1-2	TGTGCCAGCAGCTCATCACAGGAGCCGATGCGCTACACCTTC	CASSSSQEPMRYTF
NA	TRBV14	once	TRBJ2-3	TGTGCCAGCAGCCCCTTCACTAGCACAGATACGCAGTATTTT	CASSPFTSTDTQYF
NA	TRBV13	NA	TRBJ1-3	TGTGCCAGCAGCTTAAAGGTTAGCTCTGGAAACACCATATATTTT	CASSLKVSSGNTIYF
TRBD2	TRBV24-1	NA	TRBJ2-1	TGTGCCACCAGTGATAATAGCGGGGACTACAATGAGCAGTTCTTC	CATSDNSGDYNEQFF
NA	TRBV28	NA	TRBJ2-7	TGTGCCAGCACCAGGATATTTTCCTACGAGCAGTACTTC	CASTRIFSYEQYF
NA	TRBV21-1	once	TRBJ2-7	TGTGCCAGCAGGACAGGGGAGCAGTACTTC	CASRTGEQYF
NA	TRBV2	NA	TRBJ2-1	TGTGCCAGCACACAACTTCGGTACAATGAGCAGTTCTTC	CASTQLRYNEQFF
NA	TRBV19	NA	TRBJ1-1	TGTGCCAGTAGAAGGGAAGGCACTGAAGCTTTCTTT	CASRREGTEAFF
NA	TRBV2	NA	TRBJ2-1	TGTGCCAGCAGTGTACAGGGAGGATACTTCAGCTCCTACAATGAGCAGTTCTTC	CASSVQGGYFSSYNEQFF
NA	TRBV5-1	NA	TRBJ2-1	TGCGCCAGCAGCTTGCTCTCGGCGGCACGTAACAATGAGCAGTTCTTC	CASSLLSAARNNEQFF
NA	TRBV4-3	NA	TRBJ1-5	TGCGCCAGCAGCCAAGATTGGGGGGGTCAGCCCCAGCATTTT	CASSQDWGGQPQHF
NA	TRBV11-2	few	TRBJ2-7	TGTGCCAGCAGCTTCCGTCGGGACTCCTACGAGCAGTACTTC	CASSFRRDSYEQYF
NA	TRBV20-1	NA	TRBJ1-1	TGCAGTGCTAGGCATGGAGCTGAAGCTTTCTTT	CSARHGAEAFF
NA	TRBV15	NA	TRBJ1-3	TGTGCCACCAGCAGAGATCGAGGGGGGCTACTGAACACCATATATTTT	CATSRDRGGLLNTIYF
NA	TRBV7-9	NA	TRBJ1-5	TGTGCCAGCAGCTTAGATAATAGCAATCAGCCCCAGCATTTT	CASSLDNSNQPQHF
TRBD2	TRBV4-1	NA	TRBJ2-3	TGCGCCAGCAACCCCCGGGGGGGGGATACGCAGTATTTT	CASNPRGGDTQYF
NA	TRBV5-6	NA	TRBJ1-6	TGTGCCAGCAGCTTGGTAGGAGATTCACCCCTCCACTTT	CASSLVGDSPLHF
NA	TRBV28	NA	TRBJ1-5	TGTGCCAGCAGTTTCGGGGCATCGCCCCAGCATTTT	CASSFGASPQHF
NA	TRBV19	NA	TRBJ1-5	TGTGCCAGCTTCCCCGGGAATTTCTATAGCAATCAGCCCCAGCATTTT	CASFPGNFYSNQPQHF
TRBD2	TRBV5-1	NA	TRBJ2-1	TGCGCCAGCAGCTTGACTACCGGGACTAGCGGGGGCAATGAGCAGTTCTTC	CASSLTTGTSGGNEQFF
NA	TRBV6-5	NA	TRBJ1-2	TGTGCCACCCGAGGAAATGGCTACACCTTC	CATRGNGYTF
NA	TRBV12-3/TRBV12-4	NA	TRBJ1-1	TGTGCCAGCAGTTCTCGGTGGTCGGAAGTTCCTTTCTTT	CASSSRWSEVPFF
NA	TRBV9	NA	TRBJ1-2	TGTGCCAGCAGCGCCCCCGATGGCTACACCTTC	CASSAPDGYTF
NA	TRBV6-5	NA	TRBJ2-3	TGTGCCAGCAGCCTCGAGAGATCAGGGCCAGATACGCAGTATTTT	CASSLERSGPDTQYF
TRBD1	TRBV30	NA	TRBJ1-5	TGTGCCTGGAGTGTCGGGACAGCTTTAGGTAGCCCCCAGCATTTT	CAWSVGTALGSPQHF